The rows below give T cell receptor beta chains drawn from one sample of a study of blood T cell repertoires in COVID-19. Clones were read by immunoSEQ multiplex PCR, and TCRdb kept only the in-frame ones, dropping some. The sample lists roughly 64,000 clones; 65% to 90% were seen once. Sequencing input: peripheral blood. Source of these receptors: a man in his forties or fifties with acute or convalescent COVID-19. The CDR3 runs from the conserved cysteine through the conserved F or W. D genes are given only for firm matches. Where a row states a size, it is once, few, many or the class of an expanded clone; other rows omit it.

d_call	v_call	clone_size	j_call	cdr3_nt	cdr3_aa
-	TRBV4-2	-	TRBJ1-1	TGTGCCAGCAGCCGGTCCGCAGGAGGAACTGAAGCTTTCTTT	CASSRSAGGTEAFF
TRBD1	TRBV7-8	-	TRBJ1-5	TGTGCCAGCAGCCCTTTCAGGGGGGATCAGCCCCAGCATTTT	CASSPFRGDQPQHF
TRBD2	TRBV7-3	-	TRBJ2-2	TGTGCCAGCAGCTTCCGGCGGGGGGCGACCGGGGAGCTGTTTTTT	CASSFRRGATGELFF
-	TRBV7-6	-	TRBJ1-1	TGTGCCAGCAGCCTCACGACAGGGAACACTGAAGCTTTCTTT	CASSLTTGNTEAFF
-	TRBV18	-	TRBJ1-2	TGTGCCAGCTCAAGGGGCTCTAACTATGGCTACACCTTC	CASSRGSNYGYTF
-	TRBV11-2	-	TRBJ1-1	TGTGCCAGCAGCCCCCGAGTCGGGAACACTGAAGCTTTCTTT	CASSPRVGNTEAFF
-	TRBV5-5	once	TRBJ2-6	TGTGCCAGCAGTTCCCCGGGACACACAAATTCTGGGGCCAACGTCCTGACTTTC	CASSSPGHTNSGANVLTF
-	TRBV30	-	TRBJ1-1	TGTGCCTGGAAAAGGGGCATGAACACTGAAGCTTTCTTT	CAWKRGMNTEAFF
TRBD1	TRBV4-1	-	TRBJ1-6	TGCGCCAGCAGCCAAGGGTTAGCCGGACAGGGGGATTCACCCCTCCACTTT	CASSQGLAGQGDSPLHF
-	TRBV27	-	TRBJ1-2	TGTGCCAGCAGTCAGGTCCCTAACTATGGCTACACCTTC	CASSQVPNYGYTF
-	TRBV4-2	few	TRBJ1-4	TGTGCCAGCAGCCAAGGAGAGGGGCCGGGAGGTGAAAAACTGTTTTTT	CASSQGEGPGGEKLFF
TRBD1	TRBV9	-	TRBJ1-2	TGTGCCAGCAGCGTATATCAGGGGGCAGGGTATGGCTACACCTTC	CASSVYQGAGYGYTF
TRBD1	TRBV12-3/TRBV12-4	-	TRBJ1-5	TGTGCCAGCAGTCAGGGGGGCAATCAGCCCCAGCATTTT	CASSQGGNQPQHF
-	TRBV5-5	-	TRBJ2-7	TGTGCCAGCAGCCGGGCCGGGATCTCCTACGAGCAGTACTTC	CASSRAGISYEQYF
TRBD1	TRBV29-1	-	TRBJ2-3	TGCAGCGTTGGGGACAGGGTCTTCAATACGCAGTATTTT	CSVGDRVFNTQYF
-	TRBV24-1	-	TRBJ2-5	TGTGCCACCAGTGATCGGACAGCCTTCTCCCTGGAGACCCAGTACTTC	CATSDRTAFSLETQYF
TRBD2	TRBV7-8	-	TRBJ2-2	TGTGCCAGCAGTCCCCGACTAGCGGGGAACACCGGGGAGCTGTTTTTT	CASSPRLAGNTGELFF
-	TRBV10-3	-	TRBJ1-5	TGTGCCATCAGGGCGGGACCTCATCAGCCCCAGCATTTT	CAIRAGPHQPQHF
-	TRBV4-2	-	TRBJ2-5	TGTGCCAGCAGCTCCCCCGAGGGGGGGAGAGAGACCCAGTACTTC	CASSSPEGGRETQYF
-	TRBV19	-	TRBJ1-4	TGTGCCAGTAAATCCTCCGACTTTCGGGGGGATGAAAAACTGTTTTTT	CASKSSDFRGDEKLFF
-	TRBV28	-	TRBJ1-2	TGTGCCAGCCGGAGGGGTGGATCTGGCTACACCTTC	CASRRGGSGYTF
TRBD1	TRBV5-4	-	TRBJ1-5	TGTGCCAGCAGCTTGTCCCTTTCAGGGGGAGGTCAGCCCCAGCATTTT	CASSLSLSGGGQPQHF
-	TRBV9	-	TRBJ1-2	TGTGCCAGCAGCCCGGGGGGTTTTGGAGGCTATGGCTACACCTTC	CASSPGGFGGYGYTF
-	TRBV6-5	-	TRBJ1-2	TGTGCCAGCAGTTACTCGAATCAGGGCTACACCTTC	CASSYSNQGYTF
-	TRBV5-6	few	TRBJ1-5	TGTGCCAGCAGCCGAACAGGGAAGGATCAGCCCCAGCATTTT	CASSRTGKDQPQHF
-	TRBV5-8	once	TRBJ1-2	TGTGCCAGCAGCCCGCAACTAGTTCATGGCTACACCTTC	CASSPQLVHGYTF
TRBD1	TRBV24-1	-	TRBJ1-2	TGTGCCTCCCGTGGGACAGGGGCTAGTGGCTACACCTTC	CASRGTGASGYTF
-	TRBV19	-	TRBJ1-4	TGTGCCAGTAGTAATCGACAGGACGTCAATGAAAAACTGTTTTTT	CASSNRQDVNEKLFF
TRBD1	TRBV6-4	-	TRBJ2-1	TGTGCCAGCAGTGAAGACAGGGGTTCCTACAATGAGCAGTTCTTC	CASSEDRGSYNEQFF
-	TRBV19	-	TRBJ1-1	TGTGCCAGTAACCCGGGACAAGGAAACACTGAAGCTTTCTTT	CASNPGQGNTEAFF
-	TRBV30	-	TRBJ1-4	TGTGCCTGGAAGGCGGGCGAAAAACTGTTTTTT	CAWKAGEKLFF
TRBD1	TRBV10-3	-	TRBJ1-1	TGTGCCATCAGGTACAGGGGAATGAGTGGGGGTGAAGCTTTCTTT	CAIRYRGMSGGEAFF
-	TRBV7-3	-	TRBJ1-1	TGTGCCAGCAGCTTAACGAACAGGGTTAACACTGAAGCTTTCTTT	CASSLTNRVNTEAFF
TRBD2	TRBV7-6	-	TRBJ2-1	TGTGCCAGCAGCTTAGGAAGACTAGCGGGAGGTTACAATGAGCAGTTCTTC	CASSLGRLAGGYNEQFF
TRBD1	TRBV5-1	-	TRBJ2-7	TGCGCCAGCAGCCCCGCCGGAAGGGACAGGGCCTACTACGAGCAGTACTTC	CASSPAGRDRAYYEQYF
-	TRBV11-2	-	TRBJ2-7	TGTGCCAGCAGCTACCCGGAGAGGGCCCGCTACGAGCAGTACTTC	CASSYPERARYEQYF
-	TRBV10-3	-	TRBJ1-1	TGTGCCATCAGTCCGGGAGGACCGAAGAGCACTGAAGCTTTCTTT	CAISPGGPKSTEAFF
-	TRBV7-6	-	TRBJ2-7	TGTGCCAGCAGCTCTTTCTACGAGCAGTACTTC	CASSSFYEQYF
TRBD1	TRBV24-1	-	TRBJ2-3	TGTGCCACCAGTGACCCGGGACAGTTAGCAGATACGCAGTATTTT	CATSDPGQLADTQYF
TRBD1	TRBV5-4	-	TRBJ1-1	TGTGCCAGCAGCGTGACAGGGAGGAACACTGAAGCTTTCTTT	CASSVTGRNTEAFF
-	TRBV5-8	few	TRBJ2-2	TGTGCCAGCAGCTTCCGGAGGGACACCGGGGAGCTGTTTTTT	CASSFRRDTGELFF
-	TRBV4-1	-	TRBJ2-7	TGCGCCAGCAGCCAAGGTCCCCACGGAGCGTACGAGCAGTACTTC	CASSQGPHGAYEQYF